Listed below are T cell receptor beta chains from one sample, sequenced in a study of beta chain features in type 1 diabetes. Repertoires were generated with immunoSEQ multiplex PCR, while TCRdb's copy carries only in-frame clones and drops some. This sample has hundreds of thousands of clones, with about an eighth found just once. Sequencing was carried out using naive CD4+ T cells from blood. These receptors were taken from a woman aged 18 to 35 in good health. Each CDR3 is given with its conserved first and last residue. A D gene is named only where the DNA matches it firmly. Where a row states a size, it is once, few, many or the class of an expanded clone; other rows omit it.

D,size,V,J,DNA,CDR3
NA,NA,TRBV14,TRBJ2-5,TGTGCCAGCAGCCAAGTCCACAGGGCGGGGACCCAGTACTTC,CASSQVHRAGTQYF
NA,NA,TRBV5-1,TRBJ1-4,TGCGCCAGCAGGCTCCGCACCGGGAATGAAAAACTGTTTTTT,CASRLRTGNEKLFF
NA,NA,TRBV15,TRBJ2-1,TGTGCCACCAGCAGAGTAGGGTCGTTAAGTGAGCAGTTCTTC,CATSRVGSLSEQFF
NA,NA,TRBV6-5,TRBJ2-1,TGTGCCAGCAGTTACCTCAGCGGTTACAATGAGCAGTTCTTC,CASSYLSGYNEQFF
NA,NA,TRBV7-2,TRBJ2-3,TGTGCCAGCAGCTTAGTCAGGGGAAGCACAGATACGCAGTATTTT,CASSLVRGSTDTQYF
TRBD1,NA,TRBV7-9,TRBJ2-1,TGTGCCAGCAGCTTAGCGGGACAGGGTTTCTTC,CASSLAGQGFF
NA,NA,TRBV6-5,TRBJ1-1,TGTGCCAGCAGTTACTTATCAGGGGACACTGAAGCTTTCTTT,CASSYLSGDTEAFF
NA,few,TRBV19,TRBJ2-5,TGTGCCAGTAGTGAGCTCGGAGAGACCCAGTACTTC,CASSELGETQYF
NA,few,TRBV28,TRBJ2-2,TGTGCCAGCAGTTTTTACACCGGGGAGCTGTTTTTT,CASSFYTGELFF
NA,NA,TRBV29-1,TRBJ1-2,TGCAGCGTTGAGCTACCGACAGCGCCTAACTATGGCTACACCTTC,CSVELPTAPNYGYTF
NA,NA,TRBV14,TRBJ2-2,TGTGCCAGCAGCCTTTGGACTGGCGGGGAGCTGTTTTTT,CASSLWTGGELFF
NA,NA,TRBV5-4,TRBJ2-1,TGTGCCAGCAGTTTTCCCTGGAATGAGCAGTTCTTC,CASSFPWNEQFF
NA,NA,TRBV7-2,TRBJ2-2,TGTGCCAGCAGCCCGTCCGGGTTACTGGGCACCGGGGAGCTGTTTTTT,CASSPSGLLGTGELFF
NA,NA,TRBV29-1,TRBJ2-3,TGCAGCGTTGTTAGCGGCACAGATACGCAGTATTTT,CSVVSGTDTQYF
NA,NA,TRBV11-3,TRBJ2-5,TGTGCCAGCAGCTCAAGTCGGGAGACCCAGTACTTC,CASSSSRETQYF
TRBD1,NA,TRBV6-6,TRBJ2-7,TGTGCCAGCAGTTTGACCGGGACAGTCTACGAGCAGTACTTC,CASSLTGTVYEQYF
NA,NA,TRBV4-2,TRBJ2-4,TGTGCCAGCAGCCAAGTTGGCAGAGGAAACATTCAGTACTTC,CASSQVGRGNIQYF
TRBD1,few,TRBV7-9,TRBJ2-3,TGTGCCAGCAGCTCCGGGACAGAAGATACGCAGTATTTT,CASSSGTEDTQYF
TRBD1,NA,TRBV7-8,TRBJ2-4,TGTGCCAGCAGCTCCCGGGACAGGGTTCAGTACTTC,CASSSRDRVQYF
TRBD1,NA,TRBV7-9,TRBJ2-7,TGTGCCAGCAGCACGGGGACAGACGCCTACGAGCAGTACTTC,CASSTGTDAYEQYF
NA,few,TRBV14,TRBJ1-2,TGTGCCAGCAGCCAAGGTCCTAACTATGGCTACACCTTC,CASSQGPNYGYTF
NA,NA,TRBV2,TRBJ2-2,TGTGCCAGCTCTGGCGGGGAGCTCACCGGGGAGCTGTTTTTT,CASSGGELTGELFF
NA,NA,TRBV14,TRBJ2-1,TGTGCCAGCAGTCCGACAGCAGTTCTTTTAACCTACAATGAGCAGTTCTTC,CASSPTAVLLTYNEQFF
NA,NA,TRBV18,TRBJ2-6,TGTGCCAGCTCACCACTGCCCTCTGGGGCCAACGTCCTGACTTTC,CASSPLPSGANVLTF